The 28 T cell receptor beta chains below all came from one sample that was sequenced in a study of CD8 T cells in ankylosing spondylitis. Study observations and caveats: Characteristic, it appeared, of ankylosing spondylitis blood was a TCR beta motif of several highly homologous variants.

TCRdb used MiXCR to reprocess the 5' RACE reads, holding one entry per CDR3 protein. The sample includes hundreds of thousands of distinct CDR3 sequences, about 25% of them seen just once. These receptors are not linked to any known antigen. The material sequenced was blood, either unsorted or a sorted T cell fraction (not recorded which). These receptors originate from a male donor with ankylosing spondylitis.

V is TRBV10-3 and J is TRBJ2-1; 15 bases are a match to TRBD2. The germline V gene has CDR1 ENHRY and CDR2 SYGVKD. V lost 6 bases, J lost 6 bases, and 12 bases stayed unmatched. There are 18 residues in the CDR3. CDR3 sequence: CAIRPGTSGGRYSNEQFF. CDR3 bases: TGTGCCATCAGGCCCGGGACTAGCGGGGGGAGATACTCCAATGAGCAGTTCTTC.

The gene calls are TRBV7-8 and TRBJ2-5; D unclear. Looked up from germline, CDR1 is SGHVS and CDR2 is FQNEAQ. Deletions cut 8 bases from V and 0 bases from J, with 10 bases between. The length of the CDR3 is 13 residues. The CDR3 loop is CASRPEYQETQYF. CDR3 coding DNA: TGTGCCAGCCGCCCCGAGTACCAAGAGACCCAGTACTTC. The complete variable domain, with remaining parts taken from reference TRBV7-8 and TRBJ2-5, reads GAGVSQSPRYKVAKRGQDVALRCDPISGHVSLFWYQQALGQGPEFLTYFQNEAQLDKSGLPSDRFFAERPEGSVSTLKIQRTQQEDSAVYLCASRPEYQETQYFGPGTRLLVL.

This clonotype has just a few counts. V and J are TRBV10-3 and TRBJ1-4; D gene unclear. Per germline, CDR1 ENHRY and CDR2 SYGVKD. The length of the CDR3 is 14 residues. The V end was cut by 2 bases, the J end by 5 bases, with 9 bases between. CDR3 sequence reads: CAISEGRPNEKLFF. The CDR3, as DNA: TGTGCCATCAGTGAGGGCAGGCCCAATGAAAAACTGTTTTTT.

This clonotype came up a few times. This sequence joins TRBV7-8 and TRBJ2-5; the match to TRBD2 covers 7 bases. This CDR3 spans 14 amino acids. V was clipped by 3 bases and J by 14 bases; unmatched bases: 15. Germline CDR1 is SGHVS and CDR2 is FQNEAQ. DNA of the CDR3: TGTGCCAGCAGCTTGTGGGATTCAGGGCCGGGACTATACTTC. Protein sequence: CASSLWDSGPGLYF.

The rearrangement links TRBV9 to TRBJ2-1, with 12 positions matching TRBD2. V gave up 2 bases and J gave up 8 bases; unmatched junction bases: 5. CDR1 and CDR2 (germline): SGDLS, YYNGEE. CDR3 length: 15 amino acids. Written as DNA, the CDR3 is TGTGCCAGCAGCGTGACTAGCGGGAGAAACGATGAGCAGTTCTTC. This codes for CASSVTSGRNDEQFF.

The V call is TRBV7-7, the J call TRBJ2-5, with D possibly being TRBD2 (6 bases). Germline V lookup: CDR1 SSHAT, CDR2 FNYEAQ (reference sequence). The CDR3 spans 16 residues. V gave up 2 bases and J gave up 4 bases, with 17 bases separating them. The CDR3 DNA reads as TGTGCCAGCAGCTTACTCGGGAGTCGGCAGGGAGAGACCCAGTACTTC. Its protein is CASSLLGSRQGETQYF.

This clonotype turned up a few times. V is TRBV12-3 or TRBV12-4 and J is TRBJ2-7; tentative D call: TRBD2 (7 bases). Trimming shortened V by 6 bases and J by 4 bases, and 19 bases separated the two germline ends. This CDR3 region has 15 residues. CDR3 protein: CASSPPRGGRYEQYF. CDR3 DNA sequence: TGTGCCAGCAGCCCGCCCAGGGGCGGGAGATACGAGCAGTACTTC.

This clonotype has a handful of counts. This may be a read error: a much more frequent sequence differs by one nucleotide. This chain connects TRBV5-5 to TRBJ2-2; 11 bases match TRBD2. CDR1 SGHKS and CDR2 YYEKEE come from the germline V gene (reference sequence). Trimming at V came to 4 bases and at J to 0 bases, leaving 5 bases not matched to a gene. The CDR3 extends over 17 amino acids. The CDR3 DNA sequence: TGTGCCAGCAGCCCCCGGACTAGCGGGTCGAACACCGGGGAGCTGTTTTTT. Translation gives CASSPRTSGSNTGELFF.

The chain carries TRBV12-3 or TRBV12-4 and TRBJ1-5; D remains unclear. V was trimmed by 4 bases and J by 0 bases, leaving 13 bases between them. This CDR3 contains 16 residues. The CDR3 coding sequence is TGTGCCAGCAGTTGGGAGGGAGGGTATAGCAATCAGCCCCAGCATTTT. Residues: CASSWEGGYSNQPQHF.

This clonotype was picked up a small number of times. V and J are TRBV6-2 or TRBV6-3 and TRBJ2-5; D may match TRBD1 or TRBD2 (5 bases each). The CDR3 contains 14 residues. CDR1 and CDR2 (germline): MNHEY, SVGEGT. V dropped 2 bases and J dropped 7 bases, with 14 bases sitting between them. As DNA, the CDR3 is TGTGCCAGCAGTTACGGGGGTATTTCCACGACCCAGTACTTC. Its protein is CASSYGGISTTQYF.

As regards this clonotype: At one of its ends the junction is not consistent with the germline gene, which may arise from a read error. The chain links TRBV2 to TRBJ2-4, with TRBD1 matching over 9 bases. The CDR3 extends over 17 amino acids. Germline values: CDR1 SNHLY, CDR2 FYNNEI. The DNA for the CDR3 is TGTGCCAGCAGCTTCGGACAGGGGCCCATTGCCAAAGACATTCAGTACTTC. Its translation is CASSFGQGPIAKDIQYF.

CDR3 in amino acids: CSATETSGRTLAKNIQYF. The CDR3, as DNA: TGCAGTGCTACAGAGACTAGCGGGAGGACACTAGCCAAAAACATTCAGTACTTC. The chain has TRBV20-1 and TRBJ2-4, with 13 nucleotides matching TRBD2. The V gene's germline CDR1 is DFQATT and CDR2 SNEGSKA (reference sequence). V dropped 4 bases and J dropped 0; count of bases not matched to a gene: 9. This CDR3 has 18 residues.

This clonotype was observed at least ten times. The CDR3: CASSAGQLTGELFF. The CDR3 region has the DNA TGCGCCAGCAGCGCGGGACAGCTTACCGGGGAGCTGTTTTTT. V usage is TRBV5-1 and J usage is TRBJ2-2; TRBD1 is a possible D gene (7 bases). CDR1 and CDR2 (germline): SGHRS, YFSETQ. CDR3 length: 14 residues. Trimming removed 4 bases from V and 5 bases from J, with 12 bases in between. The entire variable domain, with the rest obtained from reference TRBV5-1 and TRBJ2-2, is as follows: KAGVTQTPRYLIKTRGQQVTLSCSPISGHRSVSWYQQTPGQGLQFLFEYFSETQRNKGNFPGRFSGRQFSNSRSEMNVSTLELGDSALYLCASSAGQLTGELFFGEGSRLTVL.

This clonotype was seen a few times. This rearrangement joins TRBV5-1 to TRBJ1-2; D not resolved. V lost 4 bases and J lost 3, with 16 bases in between. Germline CDR1 reads SGHRS; CDR2 reads YFSETQ. This CDR3 has 15 amino acids. CDR3 sequence reads: CASSPGVPSDYGYTF. CDR3 in DNA: TGCGCCAGCAGCCCGGGTGTTCCCTCGGACTATGGCTACACCTTC.

Only a few counts were recorded for this clonotype. The gene calls are TRBV6-5 and TRBJ2-5; the match to TRBD1 covers 9 bases. V was clipped by 4 bases and J by 5 bases; unmatched bases: 8. CDR1 and CDR2 (germline): MNHEY, SVGAGI. The CDR3 contains 15 residues. The CDR3 DNA follows: TGTGCCAGCAGTTCCGCGGGACAGGGCGGGGAGACCCAGTACTTC. It encodes CASSSAGQGGETQYF.

This clonotype was recorded a few times. J is TRBJ1-2 and V is TRBV7-8; D is ambiguous. CDR1 SGHVS and CDR2 FQNEAQ come from the germline V gene. V was trimmed by 5 bases and J by 8 bases, leaving 12 bases between them. This CDR3 is 12 amino acids long. The CDR3 region is CASSDLRGGYTF. CDR3 in DNA: TGTGCCAGCAGCGACCTACGGGGAGGCTACACCTTC. Combining the CDR3 with reference TRBV7-8 and TRBJ1-2 gives the whole variable domain GAGVSQSPRYKVAKRGQDVALRCDPISGHVSLFWYQQALGQGPEFLTYFQNEAQLDKSGLPSDRFFAERPEGSVSTLKIQRTQQEDSAVYLCASSDLRGGYTFGSGTRLTVV.

The V gene is TRBV6-1, the J gene TRBJ1-5; D not resolved. The CDR3 spans 14 residues. Germline CDR1 is MNHNS and CDR2 is SASEGT. Trimming took 2 bases from V and 4 from J, leaving 9 bases between them. This CDR3 is CASSEQSENQPQHF. In DNA, the CDR3 is TGTGCCAGCAGTGAACAGTCAGAGAATCAGCCCCAGCATTTT.

The rearrangement uses TRBV5-1 and TRBJ2-1; 10 bases fit TRBD1. This CDR3 has 15 residues. Per germline, CDR1 SGHRS and CDR2 YFSETQ. The V segment lost 4 bases and the J segment 5 bases; nucleotides outside the gene matches: 6. The CDR3 region has the DNA TGCGCCAGCAGCCAGGGACAGGGGCCCCACAATGAGCAGTTCTTC. Translation gives CASSQGQGPHNEQFF.

The chain carries TRBV4-1 and TRBJ1-2; D is ambiguous. V lost 3 bases, J lost 3 bases, and 8 bases lay in between. The germline V gene encodes CDR1 MGHRA and CDR2 YSYEKL. The CDR3 runs 13 residues. CDR3 in DNA: TGCGCCAGCAGCCATTCGACTGACTATGGCTACACCTTC. Translated: CASSHSTDYGYTF.

This clonotype appeared many times. The J gene is TRBJ1-5, the V gene TRBV5-1, with D perhaps matching TRBD1 (6 bases). Trimming removed 4 bases from V and 11 bases from J, with 10 bases in between. The germline gives CDR1 SGHRS, CDR2 YFSETQ. The CDR3 runs 11 residues. CDR3 protein: CASSDGTTQHF. CDR3 DNA sequence: TGCGCCAGCAGCGATGGGACAACCCAGCATTTT.

This clonotype was found a few times. The chain has TRBV18 and TRBJ2-1; no clear D gene. Germline lookup yields CDR1 KGHSH and CDR2 LQKENI. This CDR3 has 16 residues. The V end was cut by 3 bases, the J end by 7 bases, with 19 bases between. In DNA, the CDR3 is TGTGCCAGCTCACCCAACGGCGCTGGCCCAGGAAATGAGCAGTTCTTC. Protein sequence: CASSPNGAGPGNEQFF. Combining the CDR3 with reference TRBV18 and TRBJ2-1 gives the whole variable domain NAGVMQNPRHLVRRRGQEARLRCSPMKGHSHVYWYRQLPEEGLKFMVYLQKENIIDESGMPKERFSAEFPKEGPSILRIQQVVRGDSAAYFCASSPNGAGPGNEQFFGPGTRLTVL.

J is TRBJ2-1 and V is TRBV5-1; TRBD2 matches 11 bases. J gave up 8 bases and V 4 bases, and 11 bases lay outside the gene matches. The CDR3 is 16 amino acids. The germline V gene has CDR1 SGHRS and CDR2 YFSETQ. The CDR3 protein is CASSGGTSGIGYEQFF. The CDR3 nucleotides read TGCGCCAGCAGCGGCGGGACTAGCGGAATTGGGTATGAGCAGTTCTTC.

This clonotype was detected a few times. The rearrangement uses TRBV12-5 and TRBJ1-3; D is unclear. This CDR3 is 14 amino acids long. V was trimmed by 0 bases and J by 0 bases, leaving 3 bases between them. Germline V lookup: CDR1 LGHNT, CDR2 FRNRAP. The CDR3 reads CASGLVSSGNTIYF. The DNA for the CDR3 is TGTGCTAGTGGTTTGGTCAGCTCTGGAAACACCATATATTTT.

This clonotype was counted a few times. The V gene is TRBV5-1, the J gene TRBJ2-3; 15 nucleotides match TRBD2. V trimming: 0 bases; J trimming: 5 bases; junction bases outside the gene matches: 4. The CDR3 runs to 17 residues. Germline V gene lookup returns CDR1 SGHRS and CDR2 YFSETQ. The CDR3 sequence is CASSLEGLAGGIDTQYF. In DNA, the CDR3 is TGCGCCAGCAGCTTGGAGGGACTAGCGGGAGGAATAGATACGCAGTATTTT. The full variable domain, with the rest looked up from reference TRBV5-1 and TRBJ2-3, is KAGVTQTPRYLIKTRGQQVTLSCSPISGHRSVSWYQQTPGQGLQFLFEYFSETQRNKGNFPGRFSGRQFSNSRSEMNVSTLELGDSALYLCASSLEGLAGGIDTQYFGPGTRLTVL.

This sequence joins TRBV29-1 and TRBJ1-1; D is uncertain. The CDR3 spans 12 residues. CDR1 SQVTM and CDR2 ANQGSEA come from the germline V gene. Deletions cut 2 bases from V and 0 bases from J, with 4 bases between. The CDR3 bases are TGCAGCGTTGAACACATGAACACTGAAGCTTTCTTT. Translation gives CSVEHMNTEAFF.

The chain carries TRBV7-9 and TRBJ2-5; the D gene is possibly TRBD1 (6 bases). The CDR3 has 15 residues. Germline V lookup: CDR1 SEHNR, CDR2 FQNEAQ (reference sequence). V lost 5 bases to trimming and J lost 5 bases, with 18 bases between them. CDR3 in DNA: TGTGCCAGCAGCGATTGGGACACCGGGAAGGAGACCCAGTACTTC. Protein product: CASSDWDTGKETQYF.

In this sample, this clonotype turned up a few times. The chain is built from TRBV4-2 and TRBJ2-7, with D perhaps being TRBD1 or TRBD2 (5 bases each). Germline CDR1 and CDR2: LGHNA and YNFKEQ. This CDR3 is built from 15 residues. Trimming took off 0 bases at V and 2 bases at J, with 11 bases between the two ends. CDR3 DNA: TGTGCCAGCAGCCAAGAATGGGACCCCACCTACGAGCAGTACTTC. Amino acid sequence: CASSQEWDPTYEQYF.

The V and J genes are TRBV28 and TRBJ1-3, with 8 bases aligning to TRBD1. The CDR3 length is 16 residues. Unmatched junction bases numbered 7, after V lost 2 bases and J lost 4 bases. Germline CDR1 reads MDHEN; CDR2 reads SYDVKM. The CDR3 region is CASSLVGQGAGNTIYF. CDR3 DNA sequence: TGTGCCAGCAGTTTAGTTGGGCAGGGGGCAGGAAACACCATATATTTT.